This TCR beta chain emerged from a study of cytomegalovirus exposure and HLA in healthy donors. Study context: A prior study identified approximately 120 million unique TCR beta sequences from 200 million or so T cells.

In regard to this clone: Its cognate antigen is unknown.

The CDR3 length is 21 residues. Germline V gene data show CDR1 as GTSNPN and CDR2 as SVGIG (reference sequence). The ends lost 0 bases at V and 3 bases at J; junction bases unmatched: 17. PCR amplification relied on 60 Vbeta primers (plus 13 Jbeta primers). Clones were sequenced by immunoSEQ multiplex PCR, and TCRdb holds only the in-frame ones, with some missing. The sample shows about 120,000 clones, around four fifths of them seen only once. Study-wide findings and caveats: HLA alleles were associated with some 16,000 TCR beta sequences in a later analysis at 0.05 false discovery rate. Cytomegalovirus association was assigned to about 180 TCR beta chains.

The chain recombines TRBV30 with TRBJ2-7; the match to TRBD2 covers 16 bases. This TCR derives from a woman aged 40 to 55 in good health and CMV-seronegative. The sample taken for sequencing was PBMCs. In DNA form, the CDR3 reads TGTGCCTGGAGTGTAAAGGGGACTAGCGGGAGGGCCATTTTTACCATCTACGAGCAGTACTTC. Protein sequence: CAWSVKGTSGRAIFTIYEQYF.